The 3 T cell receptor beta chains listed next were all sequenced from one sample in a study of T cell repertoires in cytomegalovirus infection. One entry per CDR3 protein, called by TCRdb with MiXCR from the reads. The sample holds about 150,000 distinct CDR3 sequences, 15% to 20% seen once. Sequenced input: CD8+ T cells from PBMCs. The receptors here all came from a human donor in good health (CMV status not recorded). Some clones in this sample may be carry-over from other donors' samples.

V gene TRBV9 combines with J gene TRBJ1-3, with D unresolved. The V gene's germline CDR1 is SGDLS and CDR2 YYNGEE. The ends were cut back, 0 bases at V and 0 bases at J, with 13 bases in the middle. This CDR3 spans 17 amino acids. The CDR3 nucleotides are TGTGCCAGCAGCGTAGTTCCTGCGGAGAGCTCTGGAAACACCATATATTTT. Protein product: CASSVVPAESSGNTIYF.

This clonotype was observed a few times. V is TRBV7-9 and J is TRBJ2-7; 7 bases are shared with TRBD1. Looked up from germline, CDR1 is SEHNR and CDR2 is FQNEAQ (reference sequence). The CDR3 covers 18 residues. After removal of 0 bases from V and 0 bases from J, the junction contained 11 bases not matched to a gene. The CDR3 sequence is CASSLAAGGHSSSYEQYF. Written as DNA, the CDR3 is TGTGCCAGCAGCTTAGCGGCAGGGGGACATTCCAGCTCCTACGAGCAGTACTTC.

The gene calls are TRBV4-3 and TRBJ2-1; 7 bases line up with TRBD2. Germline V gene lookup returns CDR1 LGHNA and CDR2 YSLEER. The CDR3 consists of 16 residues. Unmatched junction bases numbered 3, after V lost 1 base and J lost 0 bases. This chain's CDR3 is CASSQGEGFSYNEQFF. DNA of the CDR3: TGCGCCAGCAGCCAAGGGGAGGGATTCTCCTACAATGAGCAGTTCTTC.